A single sample is the source of the 30 T cell receptor beta chains below, sequenced in a study of T-cell reconstitution after alpha-beta-depleted transplantation in children. It was with unique molecular identifiers that the TCRbeta library was prepared. A single record per CDR3 protein comes from TCRdb applying MiXCR to the PCR reads. The table has approximately 500,000 distinct CDR3 sequences, roughly 27% seen once. The sequencing here drew on PBMCs, taken before TCRalphabeta/CD19-depleted stem cell transplant. The source is a boy in the first two years of life with Wiskott-Aldrich syndrome, due to receive a stem cell transplant.

This clonotype was seen a few times. This chain uses TRBV5-1 with TRBJ2-2; no reliable D call. Germline CDR1 SGHRS, CDR2 YFSETQ. The V gene lost 4 bases and the J gene lost 0 bases, with 13 bases spanning the gap. The CDR3 has 16 residues. CDR3 coding DNA: TGCGCCAGCAGCGTTTTCGGCCGGACGAACACCGGGGAGCTGTTTTTT. Translating it yields CASSVFGRTNTGELFF. Using reference TRBV5-1 and TRBJ2-2 for the parts outside the CDR3, the full variable domain is KAGVTQTPRYLIKTRGQQVTLSCSPISGHRSVSWYQQTPGQGLQFLFEYFSETQRNKGNFPGRFSGRQFSNSRSEMNVSTLELGDSALYLCASSVFGRTNTGELFFGEGSRLTVL.

This chain connects TRBV3-1 to TRBJ2-5, with 8 bases that match TRBD2. V lost 1 base to trimming and J lost 1 base; unmatched junction nucleotides: 2. Germline-derived CDR1 and CDR2 are LGHDT and YNNKEL (reference sequence). The CDR3 is 15 residues long. The CDR3 loop is CASSQAGTSQETQYF. In nucleotides, the CDR3 is TGTGCCAGCAGCCAAGCCGGGACTAGCCAAGAGACCCAGTACTTC.

This clonotype was seen a few times. The chain couples TRBV15 to TRBJ1-5, with D unclear. Trimming took 3 bases from V and 3 from J, leaving 3 bases between them. Per the germline V gene, CDR1 is LNHNV and CDR2 is YYDKDF (reference sequence). The CDR3 is 12 residues long. The CDR3 region is CATSRANQPQHF. DNA for the CDR3: TGTGCCACCAGCAGGGCCAATCAGCCCCAGCATTTT.

The chain carries TRBV27 and TRBJ1-2; D remains unclear. The CDR3 length is 12 residues. Trimming removed 3 bases at V and 5 bases at J, with 7 bases between. Germline V gene sequence: CDR1 MNHEY, CDR2 SMNVEV (reference sequence). CDR3 bases: TGTGCCAGCAGTTTCCCCGCTTATGGCTACACCTTC. Translating gives CASSFPAYGYTF.

There are a few counts of this clonotype. This chain links TRBV5-5 with TRBJ1-6, with D tentatively TRBD1 (6 bases). Germline V gene data show CDR1 as SGHKS and CDR2 as YYEKEE (reference sequence). CDR3 length: 15 amino acids. V lost 3 bases and J lost 4, with 11 bases in between. In DNA, the CDR3 is TGTGCCAGCAGCTCGACAGGACATTATAATTCACCCCTCCACTTT. Residues: CASSSTGHYNSPLHF.

A few counts support this clonotype. The rearrangement uses TRBV12-3 or TRBV12-4 and TRBJ2-1; no clear D gene. Between the trimmed V and J ends, which lost 5 bases and 14 bases, there was a span of 13 bases. CDR3 size: 11 residues. For the CDR3, the DNA is TGTGCCAGCAGTAACAGATTTCGGAAGTTCTTC. Its translation: CASSNRFRKFF.

The chain links TRBV6-5 to TRBJ2-1, with D possibly matching TRBD2 (6 bases). The CDR3 extends over 15 amino acids. Germline V gene lookup returns CDR1 MNHEY and CDR2 SVGAGI. Trimming removed 4 bases from V and 6 bases from J, with 16 bases in between. In DNA, the CDR3 is TGTGCCAGCAGTTGGGGACTCGAGCTACGCAATGAGCAGTTCTTC. It specifies CASSWGLELRNEQFF.

This clonotype was detected only a few times. The DNA of the CDR3 is TGCGCCAGCAGCTTGGTGGGCGACGGGGAGCTGTTTTTT. This gives the protein CASSLVGDGELFF. This chain links TRBV5-1 with TRBJ2-2; D is undetermined. The CDR3 spans 13 residues. Deletions cut 0 bases from V and 7 bases from J, with 7 bases between. The germline CDR1 and CDR2 sequences are SGHRS and YFSETQ.

The chain recombines TRBV20-1 with TRBJ1-1; 10 nucleotides match TRBD1. Germline CDR1 and CDR2: DFQATT and SNEGSKA (reference sequence). The CDR3 is made up of 16 amino acids. J was trimmed by 3 bases and V by 6 bases; bases with no gene match: 13. CDR3 region: CSAPPGQGRRHTEAFF. CDR3 in DNA: TGCAGTGCCCCACCGGGACAGGGGCGCCGGCACACTGAAGCTTTCTTT.

The chain combines TRBV24-1 with TRBJ1-1; D possibly corresponds to TRBD1 (5 bases). Germline V gene lookup returns CDR1 KGHDR and CDR2 SFDVKD. V lost 4 bases, J lost 5 bases, and 19 bases lay in between. This CDR3 has 16 amino acids. CDR3 coding DNA: TGTGCCACCAGTGACTCAGGGCCGGGCGTAGTGACTGAAGCTTTCTTT. Its protein is CATSDSGPGVVTEAFF.

This chain joins TRBV28 and TRBJ2-1; 10 nucleotides align to TRBD2. The CDR3 spans 16 residues. Germline V lookup: CDR1 MDHEN, CDR2 SYDVKM. Trimming at V came to 6 bases and at J to 3 bases, leaving 8 bases not matched to a gene. The CDR3 loop is CASSPSGSGDYNEQFF. The CDR3 DNA follows: TGTGCCAGCAGCCCTAGCGGGAGTGGGGACTACAATGAGCAGTTCTTC.

This clonotype was detected a few times. The rearrangement joins TRBV7-6 to TRBJ2-3, with D uncertain. CDR1 is SGHVS and CDR2 is FNYEAQ in the germline V gene. The V gene lost 0 bases and the J gene lost 2 bases, with 6 bases spanning the gap. The CDR3 is 14 amino acids. The CDR3 loop is CASSLAYSTDTQYF. The CDR3, as DNA: TGTGCCAGCAGCTTAGCGTACTCCACAGATACGCAGTATTTT. The full variable domain, rest sourced from reference TRBV7-6 and TRBJ2-3, is GAGVSQSPRYKVTKRGQDVALRCDPISGHVSLYWYRQALGQGPEFLTYFNYEAQQDKSGLPNDRFSAERPEGSISTLTIQRTEQRDSAMYRCASSLAYSTDTQYFGPGTRLTVL.

A single count supports this clonotype. V and J are TRBV5-1 and TRBJ2-5, with 13 nucleotides matching TRBD2. The CDR3 consists of 18 residues. Unmatched junction bases numbered 11, after V lost 4 bases and J lost 2 bases. The germline gives CDR1 SGHRS, CDR2 YFSETQ. CDR3: CASSVGTSGIYTQETQYF. CDR3 in DNA: TGCGCCAGCAGCGTCGGGACTAGCGGGATTTACACACAAGAGACCCAGTACTTC.

The chain links TRBV9 to TRBJ2-1; D not certain. Germline values: CDR1 SGDLS, CDR2 YYNGEE. V lost 0 bases and J lost 5, with 6 bases in between. This CDR3 contains 13 residues. The DNA for the CDR3 is TGTGCCAGCAGCGTAGAGCCGCACAATGAGCAGTTCTTC. Residues: CASSVEPHNEQFF. Using reference TRBV9 and TRBJ2-1 for the parts outside the CDR3, the full variable domain is DSGVTQTPKHLITATGQRVTLRCSPRSGDLSVYWYQQSLDQGLQFLIQYYNGEERAKGNILERFSAQQFPDLHSELNLSSLELGDSALYFCASSVEPHNEQFFGPGTRLTVL.

The rearrangement uses TRBV12-3 or TRBV12-4 and TRBJ2-7; 8 bases line up with TRBD2. CDR3 size: 15 residues. The V gene end was trimmed by 5 bases and the J gene end by 3 bases; junction bases not matched to a gene: 9. The CDR3 reads CASSVAPGLGYEQYF. Here the CDR3 DNA reads TGTGCCAGCAGTGTCGCGCCGGGACTAGGCTACGAGCAGTACTTC.

The chain uses TRBV5-1 and TRBJ1-4, with D maybe TRBD1 (5 bases). CDR1 SGHRS and CDR2 YFSETQ come from the germline V gene. Trimming removed 4 bases at V and 0 bases at J, with 10 bases between. The CDR3 is 15 amino acids. The DNA for the CDR3 is TGCGCCAGCAGCCCCCGGGGGACAACTAATGAAAAACTGTTTTTT. This gives the protein CASSPRGTTNEKLFF.

Remarks on this clonotype: Here the CDR3 omits its conserved ending phenylalanine or tryptophan, so a read error is the likely source. The chain recombines TRBV4-2 with TRBJ2-5; possible D gene TRBD2, 5 bases. The V gene's germline CDR1 is LGHNA and CDR2 YNFKEQ. There are 14 residues in the CDR3. The V gene lost 3 bases and the J gene lost 3 bases, with 11 bases spanning the gap. In DNA form, the CDR3 reads TGTGCCAGCAGCCAGGCGACTACTAAAGAGACCCAGTACTCC. As protein: CASSQATTKETQYS.

This clonotype came up a few times. This chain connects TRBV5-1 to TRBJ2-5; maybe TRBD2 (6 bases). The CDR3 spans 15 residues. V lost 6 bases, J lost 1 base, and 16 bases lay in between. CDR1 and CDR2 (germline): SGHRS, YFSETQ. The DNA for the CDR3 is TGCGCCAGCACGCCTACCGGGAGACTCCAAGAGACCCAGTACTTC. This codes for CASTPTGRLQETQYF. The variable domain in full, completed from reference TRBV5-1 and TRBJ2-5, reads KAGVTQTPRYLIKTRGQQVTLSCSPISGHRSVSWYQQTPGQGLQFLFEYFSETQRNKGNFPGRFSGRQFSNSRSEMNVSTLELGDSALYLCASTPTGRLQETQYFGPGTRLLVL.

There are many counts of this clonotype. J is TRBJ1-5 and V is TRBV27, with D unresolved. The CDR3 runs to 15 residues. From germline, CDR1 is MNHEY and CDR2 SMNVEV (reference sequence). Trimming removed 3 bases from V and 0 bases from J, with 9 bases in between. This chain's CDR3 is CASSLTGNSNQPQHF. The CDR3 nucleotides are TGTGCCAGCAGTTTGACGGGTAATAGCAATCAGCCCCAGCATTTT.

This clonotype was detected only a few times. The chain has TRBV4-1 and TRBJ1-6; 9 nucleotides agree with TRBD1. This CDR3 comprises 15 residues. V lost 0 bases, J lost 9 bases, and 3 bases stayed unmatched. Germline V gene sequence: CDR1 MGHRA, CDR2 YSYEKL. The CDR3 sequence is CASSQEQGAGSPLHF. In DNA form, the CDR3 reads TGCGCCAGCAGCCAAGAACAGGGGGCTGGTTCACCCCTCCACTTT.

The chain uses TRBV20-1 and TRBJ2-3; D perhaps matches TRBD1 (5 bases). CDR1 is DFQATT and CDR2 is SNEGSKA in the germline V gene (reference sequence). The CDR3 is 14 residues long. V lost 5 bases and J lost 2, with 14 bases in between. CDR3: CSALTMGPTDTQYF. In DNA, the CDR3 is TGCAGTGCTTTAACCATGGGGCCCACAGATACGCAGTATTTT.

The sample holds a few counts of this clonotype. This chain connects TRBV29-1 to TRBJ2-1, with TRBD1 identical over 8 bases. The germline V gene encodes CDR1 SQVTM and CDR2 ANQGSEA. With 3 bases clipped from V and 6 bases from J, the junction kept 10 bases outside the gene matches. The CDR3 sequence is 15 residues long. CDR3 in amino acids: CSVETRDRTLNEQFF. The DNA of the CDR3 is TGCAGCGTTGAGACGAGGGACAGGACCCTCAATGAGCAGTTCTTC.

The J gene is TRBJ1-3, the V gene TRBV25-1, with D perhaps matching TRBD1 (5 bases). CDR3 size: 18 residues. Between the trimmed V and J ends, which lost 2 bases and 5 bases, there was a span of 22 bases. Germline CDR1 is MGHDK and CDR2 is SYGVNS. This CDR3 is CASSEAGPGRGVRNTIYF. The CDR3 coding sequence is TGTGCCAGCAGTGAAGCAGGACCAGGACGAGGGGTGCGAAACACCATATATTTT.

The V call is TRBV20-1, the J call TRBJ2-1, with a weak D call TRBD2 (5 bases). V gave up 1 base and J gave up 4 bases, with 11 bases separating them. The V gene's germline CDR1 is DFQATT and CDR2 SNEGSKA (reference sequence). CDR3 length: 14 residues. CDR3 loop: CSARGARGYNEQFF. DNA of the CDR3: TGCAGTGCTAGAGGGGCCCGGGGATACAATGAGCAGTTCTTC.

The CDR3 sequence: CASSLYPGPGEQYF. CDR3 bases: TGTGCCAGCAGTTTATACCCTGGGCCGGGTGAGCAGTACTTC. V is TRBV27 and J is TRBJ2-7; D call uncertain. Trimming pared 1 base from V and 7 bases from J, leaving 14 bases between. This CDR3 has 14 residues. Germline CDR1 is MNHEY and CDR2 is SMNVEV (reference sequence).

The V and J genes are TRBV5-1 and TRBJ2-7; the D is unclear. Germline CDR1 and CDR2: SGHRS and YFSETQ. The CDR3 covers 15 residues. V gave up 1 base and J gave up 2 bases, with 13 bases separating them. The CDR3 sequence is CASSLLGRETYEQYF. Written as DNA, the CDR3 is TGCGCCAGCAGCTTGCTGGGCCGAGAAACCTACGAGCAGTACTTC. Filled out from reference TRBV5-1 and TRBJ2-7, the complete variable domain reads KAGVTQTPRYLIKTRGQQVTLSCSPISGHRSVSWYQQTPGQGLQFLFEYFSETQRNKGNFPGRFSGRQFSNSRSEMNVSTLELGDSALYLCASSLLGRETYEQYFGPGTRLTVT.

The sample holds a few counts of this clonotype. The chain carries TRBV20-1 and TRBJ2-7; D is unclear. CDR3 length: 13 residues. V lost 3 bases to trimming and J lost 2 bases, with 11 bases between them. Germline CDR1 is DFQATT and CDR2 is SNEGSKA (reference sequence). The CDR3 nucleotides are TGCAGTGCTAGTCTGCGGAACGCCTACGAGCAGTACTTC. Encoded protein: CSASLRNAYEQYF.

In its sample, this clonotype was seen a few times. The chain combines TRBV5-5 with TRBJ1-1; 7 bases map to TRBD1. The junction had 7 bases not matched to a gene; V was cut back by 4 bases and J by 1 base. This CDR3 contains 15 residues. Germline-derived CDR1 and CDR2 are SGHKS and YYEKEE (reference sequence). CDR3 bases: TGTGCCAGCAGCGAAAGGGGGCGTTGGAACACTGAAGCTTTCTTT. Amino acid sequence: CASSERGRWNTEAFF.

This clonotype was detected a few times. The chain is built from TRBV19 and TRBJ1-6; D possibly corresponds to TRBD1 (5 bases). Trimming removed 9 bases from V and 8 bases from J, with 14 bases in between. This CDR3 is built from 13 residues. Germline CDR1 is LNHDA and CDR2 is SQIVND (reference sequence). CDR3 residues: CASSEGRHSPLHF. The CDR3, as DNA: TGTGCCAGCTCCGAGGGGCGTCATTCACCCCTCCACTTT.

The table lists this clonotype with a few counts. The chain joins TRBV15 to TRBJ2-1; 12 nucleotides align to TRBD2. Germline V CDR1 and CDR2: LNHNV, YYDKDF (reference sequence). The V and J ends lost 3 bases and 6 bases, in that order; junction bases with no gene match: 6. The length of the CDR3 is 16 residues. The CDR3 reads CATSSGLAGNGNEQFF. Here the CDR3 DNA reads TGTGCCACCAGCAGTGGACTAGCGGGAAACGGCAATGAGCAGTTCTTC.